The 17 T cell receptor beta chains listed next were all sequenced from one sample in a study of vaccination and CD4 T cells after COVID-19. Treatment given: approximately 11-day PBMC culture with coronavirus spike peptide pools or control peptides (ViraFEST assay). Their target antigens are unknown. An Oncomine TCR Beta short-read assay was used to sequence the DNA from cultured CD4+ T cells. TCRdb used MiXCR to reprocess the PCR reads, holding one entry per CDR3 protein. This sample has 15,000 to 20,000 distinct CDR3 sequences, with roughly three fifths found just once. Material for sequencing was CD4+ T cells from blood, cultured in vitro. Receptor source: a human donor who had recovered from COVID-19.

V gene TRBV6-2 or TRBV6-3 combines with J gene TRBJ2-3; 13 bases are shared with TRBD2. Germline values: CDR1 MNHEY, CDR2 SVGEGT. V lost 0 bases, J lost 1 base, and 1 base stayed unmatched. The CDR3 has 17 amino acids. The CDR3 loop is CASSYSGLAGGTDTQYF. The CDR3 DNA is TGTGCCAGCAGTTACTCTGGACTAGCGGGAGGCACAGATACGCAGTATTTT.

This CDR3 reads CAWSAGTSGLTDTQYF. CDR3 DNA sequence: TGTGCCTGGAGTGCCGGGACTAGCGGCCTCACAGATACGCAGTATTTT. The gene calls are TRBV30 and TRBJ2-3; 11 bases are shared with TRBD2. CDR3 length: 16 amino acids. V was clipped by 1 base and J by 2 bases; unmatched bases: 5. The V gene's germline CDR1 is GTSNPN and CDR2 SVGIG (reference sequence).

The rearrangement uses TRBV20-1 and TRBJ2-1; D is unclear. V lost 3 bases to trimming and J lost 9 bases, with 12 bases between them. The CDR3 length is 12 residues. Germline V CDR1 and CDR2: DFQATT, SNEGSKA (reference sequence). The CDR3, as DNA: TGCAGTGCTAGGTTGAGGTTTGGTGAGCAGTTCTTC. It encodes CSARLRFGEQFF.

The CDR3 nucleotides read TGTGCCAGCAGCATCCTGATGGGGACTTTCCAGTACGAGCAGTACTTC. Amino acids: CASSILMGTFQYEQYF. The chain recombines TRBV7-9 with TRBJ2-7; perhaps TRBD2 as D (6 bases). Germline V gene lookup returns CDR1 SEHNR and CDR2 FQNEAQ (reference sequence). CDR3 length equals 16 residues. V lost 5 bases to trimming and J lost 4 bases, with 21 bases between them.

CDR3 nucleotides: TGCGCCAGCAGTGAGACATTCAATCAGCCCCAGCATTTT. Its translation is CASSETFNQPQHF. V and J are TRBV10-1 and TRBJ1-5; D not certain. The CDR3 extends over 13 amino acids. Trimming stripped 2 bases from V and 3 bases from J, with 5 bases between. Looked up from germline, CDR1 is WNHNN and CDR2 is SYGVQD (reference sequence).

V gene TRBV24-1 combines with J gene TRBJ2-3, with D tentatively TRBD2 (6 bases). The CDR3 spans 16 residues. Germline values: CDR1 KGHDR, CDR2 SFDVKD. Deletions cut 1 base from V and 4 bases from J, with 14 bases between. CDR3 sequence (DNA): TGTGCCACCAGTGATTTCGAGGGAGGTGCCGCAGATACGCAGTATTTT. Its protein is CATSDFEGGAADTQYF.

V usage is TRBV12-5 and J usage is TRBJ2-1; 8 bases fit TRBD2. The trim removed 5 bases at V and 9 bases at J, leaving 9 bases unmatched. The CDR3 contains 14 residues. The V gene's germline CDR1 is LGHNT and CDR2 FRNRAP. Here the CDR3 reads CASGPPGLEAEQFF. In DNA form, the CDR3 reads TGTGCTAGTGGTCCTCCGGGACTAGAGGCTGAGCAGTTCTTC.

In its sample, this clonotype was seen a few times. The rearrangement joins TRBV6-1 to TRBJ1-6, with 8 bases aligning to TRBD1. The CDR3 totals 14 residues. CDR1 and CDR2 (germline): MNHNS, SASEGT. V lost 6 bases and J lost 7; bases outside the gene matches: 5. CDR3 coding DNA: TGTGCCAGCAGGCCGGGACAGGTGAATTCACCCCTCCACTTT. As protein: CASRPGQVNSPLHF.

This clonotype was detected once. The chain recombines TRBV7-9 with TRBJ2-3, with TRBD2 matching over 10 bases. This CDR3 spans 16 amino acids. V lost 5 bases and J lost 1; bases outside the gene matches: 6. Germline lookup yields CDR1 SEHNR and CDR2 FQNEAQ (reference sequence). The CDR3 sequence: CASSLLSGRRTDTQYF. DNA of the CDR3: TGTGCCAGCAGCCTGCTTAGCGGGAGGCGCACAGATACGCAGTATTTT.

The rearrangement uses TRBV6-5 and TRBJ1-1, with a possible D match to TRBD1 (5 bases). This CDR3 has 12 amino acids. V lost 2 bases, J lost 11 bases, and 12 bases lay in between. Germline lookup yields CDR1 MNHEY and CDR2 SVGAGI. The CDR3 is CASSYLDSLAFF. Here the CDR3 DNA reads TGTGCCAGCAGTTACCTCGACAGTCTCGCTTTCTTT.

The chain joins TRBV20-1 to TRBJ2-3, with D hard to call. Trimming pared 6 bases from V and 3 bases from J, leaving 13 bases between. This CDR3 spans 13 amino acids. CDR1 and CDR2 from the germline V gene are DFQATT and SNEGSKA (reference sequence). CDR3 bases: TGCAGTGCCCCGGGTGCGGATACAGATACGCAGTATTTT. This translates into CSAPGADTDTQYF.

The chain employs TRBV6-1 and TRBJ1-1; tentatively, D is TRBD1 (5 bases). The ends were cut back, 5 bases at V and 2 bases at J, with 12 bases in the middle. This CDR3 has 14 residues. Germline CDR1 MNHNS, CDR2 SASEGT. The CDR3 DNA reads as TGTGCCAGCAGTCGGATCGGGACCAACACTGAAGCTTTCTTT. Protein product: CASSRIGTNTEAFF.

The V gene is TRBV6-2 or TRBV6-3, the J gene TRBJ2-7; D call uncertain. Per germline, CDR1 MNHEY and CDR2 SVGEGT. The CDR3 totals 12 residues. Trimming took 2 bases from V and 7 from J, leaving 9 bases between them. The CDR3 sequence: CASSYPPVEQYF. The CDR3 nucleotides are TGTGCCAGCAGTTACCCTCCGGTGGAGCAGTACTTC.

This chain links TRBV24-1 with TRBJ2-1, with 12 bases identical to TRBD2. CDR3 length: 17 residues. V was clipped by 3 bases and J by 0 bases; unmatched bases: 2. Germline CDR1 and CDR2: KGHDR and SFDVKD. CDR3 nucleotides: TGTGCCACCAGTGATCCGACTAGCGGGAGCTCCTACAATGAGCAGTTCTTC. This sequence encodes CATSDPTSGSSYNEQFF.

V is TRBV30 and J is TRBJ2-1; perhaps TRBD2 as D (5 bases). The V end lost 0 bases, the J end lost 7 bases, and 13 bases lay between the germline ends. The CDR3 extends over 14 amino acids. CDR1 is GTSNPN, CDR2 SVGIG, per germline (reference sequence). CDR3 in DNA: TGTGCCTGGAGTGTATGGCAGCGAGGGAATGAGCAGTTCTTC. Encoded protein: CAWSVWQRGNEQFF. Using reference TRBV30 and TRBJ2-1 for the parts outside the CDR3, the full variable domain is SQTIHQWPATLVQPVGSPLSLECTVEGTSNPNLYWYRQAAGRGLQLLFYSVGIGQISSEVPQNLSASRPQDRQFILSSKKLLLSDSGFYLCAWSVWQRGNEQFFGPGTRLTVL.

V usage is TRBV6-5 and J usage is TRBJ2-7; a possible D gene is TRBD2 (6 bases). Germline V gene data show CDR1 as MNHEY and CDR2 as SVGAGI. V lost 0 bases to trimming and J lost 2 bases, with 14 bases between them. This CDR3 is 16 amino acids long. In DNA form, the CDR3 reads TGTGCCAGCAGTTACTCGTCTCTAGCGCTACCCTACGAGCAGTACTTC. Protein product: CASSYSSLALPYEQYF.

The J gene is TRBJ2-5, the V gene TRBV20-1; D is possibly TRBD1 or TRBD2 (5 bases each). V gave up 5 bases and J gave up 3 bases, with 16 bases separating them. The germline V gene encodes CDR1 DFQATT and CDR2 SNEGSKA (reference sequence). The CDR3 contains 14 residues. The CDR3, as DNA: TGCAGTGCTTTCGGCTCGGGACGAGAAGAGACCCAGTACTTC. Translating gives CSAFGSGREETQYF.